These 20 T cell receptor beta chains originate from one sample sequenced in a study of control samples from healthy donors and cancer patients. Some clones are missing from TCRdb's copy, which holds only in-frame ones; the method was immunoSEQ multiplex PCR. The sample includes 45,000 or so clones, around 93% of them seen just once. Sequences were obtained from PBMCs. These receptors came from a woman aged 40 to 50 with head and neck cancer.

The rearrangement uses TRBV14 and TRBJ1-1, with D possibly TRBD1 on 6 matching bases. The length of the CDR3 is 13 residues. V lost 2 bases, J lost 4 bases, and 8 bases lay in between. Germline CDR1 reads SGHDN; CDR2 reads FVKESK. Here the CDR3 DNA reads TGTGCCAGCAGCCAACTACAGGGCACTGAAGCTTTCTTT. Protein sequence: CASSQLQGTEAFF.

The chain has TRBV7-3 and TRBJ2-5, with D tentatively TRBD1 or TRBD2 (6 bases each). V lost 0 bases, J lost 9 bases, and 23 bases lay in between. Germline CDR1 SGHTA, CDR2 FQGTGA. The CDR3 extends over 17 amino acids. CDR3 amino acids: CASSLTGAGTPREAQYF. In nucleotides, the CDR3 is TGTGCCAGCAGCTTAACGGGGGCCGGGACTCCGAGGGAGGCCCAGTACTTC.

This rearrangement joins TRBV29-1 to TRBJ1-4; tentatively, D is TRBD1 (5 bases). Per germline, CDR1 SQVTM and CDR2 ANQGSEA. This CDR3 region has 15 residues. V lost 7 bases and J lost 4, with 19 bases in between. CDR3: CSAITRQHLNEKLFF. CDR3 coding DNA: TGCAGCGCCATCACCCGACAGCACCTTAATGAAAAACTGTTTTTT.

The sample holds one count of this clone. V usage is TRBV2 and J usage is TRBJ1-4; weak D call: TRBD1 (5 bases). V was clipped by 6 bases and J by 5 bases, with 16 bases between them. This CDR3 spans 15 amino acids. Germline CDR1 is SNHLY and CDR2 is FYNNEI. Written as DNA, the CDR3 is TGTGCCAGCAGACGGCAGCCCGGGGGGAATGAAAAACTGTTTTTT. Its translation is CASRRQPGGNEKLFF. The variable domain in full, completed from reference TRBV2 and TRBJ1-4, reads EPEVTQTPSHQVTQMGQEVILRCVPISNHLYFYWYRQILGQKVEFLVSFYNNEISEKSEIFDDQFSVERPDGSNFTLKIRSTKLEDSAMYFCASRRQPGGNEKLFFGSGTQLSVL.

The chain uses TRBV3-1 (or the pseudogene TRBV3-2) and TRBJ2-7; 14 nucleotides align to TRBD2. Germline V lookup: CDR1 LGHDT, CDR2 YNNKEL (reference sequence). The CDR3 covers 15 residues. After removal of 4 bases from V and 6 bases from J, the junction contained 5 bases not matched to a gene. The CDR3, as DNA: TGTGCCAGCAGCCGCCGACTAGCGGGAGGGGCCGAGCAGTACTTC. Translation: CASSRRLAGGAEQYF.

The chain combines TRBV24-1 with TRBJ2-1, with TRBD1 matching over 9 bases. The junction had 9 bases not matched to a gene; V was cut back by 5 bases and J by 5 bases. The CDR3 contains 16 residues. Germline values: CDR1 KGHDR, CDR2 SFDVKD. The CDR3: CATSAPGTGHNNEQFF. For the CDR3, the DNA is TGTGCCACCAGTGCCCCCGGGACAGGGCATAACAATGAGCAGTTCTTC.

This clone was observed once. This chain connects TRBV30 to TRBJ1-4; TRBD1 matches 7 bases. There are 13 residues in the CDR3. Germline lookup yields CDR1 GTSNPN and CDR2 SVGIG (reference sequence). With 3 bases clipped from V and 8 bases from J, the junction kept 6 bases outside the gene matches. CDR3 region: CAWSRDSQEKLFF. The DNA of the CDR3 is TGTGCCTGGAGCCGGGACAGCCAGGAAAAACTGTTTTTT. The variable domain in full, with the rest retrieved from reference TRBV30 and TRBJ1-4, is SQTIHQWPATLVQPVGSPLSLECTVEGTSNPNLYWYRQAAGRGLQLLFYSVGIGQISSEVPQNLSASRPQDRQFILSSKKLLLSDSGFYLCAWSRDSQEKLFFGSGTQLSVL.

The chain is built from TRBV13 and TRBJ2-1; perhaps TRBD1 as D (8 bases). V gave up 0 bases and J gave up 8 bases, with 17 bases separating them. This CDR3 region has 16 residues. CDR1 PRHDT and CDR2 FYEKMQ come from the germline V gene (reference sequence). The CDR3, as DNA: TGTGCCAGCAGCTTAGGCCCAAGGACAGGGAGGGATGAGCAGTTCTTC. Translating gives CASSLGPRTGRDEQFF.

This sequence joins TRBV27 and TRBJ2-2; D ambiguous. The CDR3 is made up of 12 amino acids. The ends were cut back, 5 bases at V and 6 bases at J, with 7 bases in the middle. Germline V gene sequence: CDR1 MNHEY, CDR2 SMNVEV (reference sequence). The CDR3 DNA reads as TGTGCCAGCAGTAAAGACTCCGGGGAGCTGTTTTTT. Its protein is CASSKDSGELFF.

The V and J genes are TRBV28 and TRBJ1-1; 10 bases are a match to TRBD1. With 4 bases clipped from V and 5 bases from J, the junction kept 4 bases outside the gene matches. This CDR3 region has 14 residues. CDR1 and CDR2 (germline): MDHEN, SYDVKM. The CDR3, as DNA: TGTGCCAGCAGTTCGGGACAGGGGACTACTGAAGCTTTCTTT. Its protein product is CASSSGQGTTEAFF.

V is TRBV7-3 and J is TRBJ2-5; D is unresolved. Germline loops: CDR1 SGHTA, CDR2 FQGTGA. Between the trimmed V and J ends, which lost 0 bases and 1 base, there was a span of 3 bases. The CDR3 consists of 13 residues. CDR3 region: CASSLTVQETQYF. DNA for the CDR3: TGTGCCAGCAGCTTAACAGTCCAAGAGACCCAGTACTTC.

V and J are TRBV28 and TRBJ2-7; weak D call: TRBD2 (5 bases). In germline, CDR1 is MDHEN, CDR2 SYDVKM. CDR3 length: 13 residues. V lost 2 bases to trimming and J lost 7 bases, with 12 bases between them. In DNA form, the CDR3 reads TGTGCCAGCAGTTTACGGACTCCGGGGGAGCAGTACTTC. Protein: CASSLRTPGEQYF.

The rearrangement links TRBV10-3 to TRBJ2-1; 10 nucleotides line up with TRBD2. J lost 0 bases, V lost 11 bases, and 1 base had no gene match. Germline CDR1 and CDR2: ENHRY and SYGVKD. This CDR3 spans 13 amino acids. CDR3 loop: CASSGSSYNEQFF. In nucleotides, the CDR3 is TGTGCCTCTAGCGGGAGCTCCTACAATGAGCAGTTCTTC.

The chain is built from TRBV12-1 and TRBJ2-7; TRBD1, the table's D call, was not compared with the DNA. TRBV12-1 is flagged as a pseudogene. This CDR3 has 17 residues. The CDR3 spells CASTPRNRANYEGEQYF. In DNA, the CDR3 is TGTGCCAGCACCCCCCGTAACAGGGCCAACTACGAGGGGGAGCAGTACTTC.

The chain employs TRBV10-2 and TRBJ1-1; no clear D. Deletions cut 8 bases from V and 4 bases from J, with 11 bases between. This CDR3 contains 12 residues. Germline V gene lookup returns CDR1 WSHSY and CDR2 SAAADI. In nucleotides, the CDR3 is TGCGCCAGCCGGGATAGTAGCACTGAAGCTTTCTTT. This encodes CASRDSSTEAFF.

This clone has a handful of counts. This chain joins TRBV9 and TRBJ1-2; D remains unclear. The CDR3 is made up of 12 amino acids. V lost 4 bases to trimming and J lost 11 bases, with 15 bases between them. CDR1 is SGDLS and CDR2 is YYNGEE in the germline V gene. The CDR3 region is CASSTDLVGYTF. CDR3 sequence (DNA): TGTGCCAGCAGCACCGATCTAGTGGGGTACACCTTC.

The chain joins TRBV28 to TRBJ1-5; D remains ambiguous. V dropped 1 base and J dropped 1 base, with 8 bases sitting between them. In germline, CDR1 is MDHEN, CDR2 SYDVKM. This CDR3 spans 15 amino acids. CDR3 DNA sequence: TGTGCCAGCAGTTTATCCGGGCGGAGCAATCAGCCCCAGCATTTT. Protein sequence: CASSLSGRSNQPQHF.

The chain is built from TRBV3-1 (or the pseudogene TRBV3-2) and TRBJ1-1, with D possibly being TRBD1 (6 bases). Germline assignment: CDR1 LGHDT and CDR2 YNNKEL (reference sequence). The V end lost 4 bases, the J end lost 6 bases, and 9 bases lay between the germline ends. The CDR3 covers 12 residues. The CDR3 loop reads CASSRRGAEAFF. The DNA of the CDR3 is TGTGCCAGCAGCCGGAGGGGGGCTGAAGCTTTCTTT.

V is TRBV3-1 (or the pseudogene TRBV3-2) and J is TRBJ2-7, with D possibly called TRBD1 or TRBD2 (5 bases each). The V end lost 4 bases, the J end lost 2 bases, and 6 bases lay between the germline ends. CDR1 is LGHDT, CDR2 YNNKEL, per germline (reference sequence). This CDR3 is built from 12 residues. CDR3 in DNA: TGTGCCAGCAGCCGGGGGACCTACGAGCAGTACTTC. Its protein is CASSRGTYEQYF.

Comment on this clone: A junction end diverges from the germline sequence, so it may reflect a read error. The chain is built from TRBV12-3 or TRBV12-4 and TRBJ1-2; no clear D gene. The CDR3 length is 13 residues. As DNA, the CDR3 is TGTGTCAGCACCCCCTCCGTTCACTATGGCTACACCTTC. Protein: CVSTPSVHYGYTF.